Listed below are T cell receptor beta chains from one sample, sequenced in a study of OX40 agonist ivuxolimab in advanced cancers. The method was immunoSEQ multiplex PCR; TCRdb's version includes in-frame clones alone and lacks a portion of them. Among around 81,000 clones, over 75% were seen once, and the ten largest hold around 0.95%. This sample comprised CD4+ or CD8+ T cells sorted from blood, obtained in a trial of the OX40 agonist ivuxolimab. The receptor set was obtained from an adult with an advanced solid tumor such as melanoma, head and neck, liver or kidney cancer. Each CDR3 is given without its conserved first and last residue. Fields, in order: V gene, clone size, J gene, CDR3 protein. Size is omitted from some rows. Given values are once, few, many or a class for expanded clones.

TRBV7-2	-	TRBJ1-4	ASSLSSGDNEKLF
TRBV19	-	TRBJ1-5	ASSTLTRNQPQH
TRBV28	-	TRBJ1-5	ASSLRPDSYNQPQH
TRBV5-1	-	TRBJ2-2	ASSLLAGVSGELF
TRBV27	-	TRBJ2-7	ASSPKGGGRLSYEQY
TRBV28	once	TRBJ1-3	ASSYTPRGPGNTIY
TRBV4-1	-	TRBJ2-5	ASSLQYAQETQY
TRBV28	-	TRBJ2-5	ASSLSRGGTQY
TRBV5-8	few	TRBJ2-7	ASSRAGKYEQY
TRBV2	once	TRBJ1-5	ASSTSNQPQH
TRBV10-3	-	TRBJ2-3	AGGGLAITDTQY
TRBV7-2	-	TRBJ2-4	ASSASWGGRRKNIQY
TRBV19	-	TRBJ1-5	ASSIQGPSNQPQH
TRBV5-4	-	TRBJ2-2	ASSLPGLAAQELF
TRBV18	-	TRBJ1-5	ASSPGFNQPQH
TRBV27	-	TRBJ2-6	ASSLAGGVPGANVLT
TRBV28	-	TRBJ2-7	ASSSPGDWY
TRBV28	-	TRBJ2-7	ASTVGGRRDEQY
TRBV19	-	TRBJ2-1	ASSRGGNEQF
TRBV19	-	TRBJ2-1	ASSVGSNNEQF
TRBV2	-	TRBJ2-5	ASSGQVIRRTQY
TRBV5-5	-	TRBJ1-3	ASSQARPSGNTIY